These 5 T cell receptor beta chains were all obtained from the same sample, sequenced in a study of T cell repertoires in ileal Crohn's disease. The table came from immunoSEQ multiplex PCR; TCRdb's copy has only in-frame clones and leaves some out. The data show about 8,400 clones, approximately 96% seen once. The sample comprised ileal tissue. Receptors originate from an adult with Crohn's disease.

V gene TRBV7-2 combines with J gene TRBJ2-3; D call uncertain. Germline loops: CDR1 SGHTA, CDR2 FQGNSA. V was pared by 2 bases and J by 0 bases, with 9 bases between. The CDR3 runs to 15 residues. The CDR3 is CASSLSISSTDTQYF. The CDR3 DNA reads TGTGCCAGCAGCTTATCTATCTCTAGCACAGATACGCAGTATTTT.

CDR3 nucleotides: TGTGCCAGCAGACCTCCGGGACAGACGTCTACGCAGCAGTACTTC. Translating gives CASRPPGQTSTQQYF. This chain joins TRBV6-5 and TRBJ2-7, with TRBD1 matching 7 bases. The V and J ends lost 6 bases and 8 bases, in that order; junction bases with no gene match: 16. The CDR3 has 15 amino acids. Germline V gene data show CDR1 as MNHEY and CDR2 as SVGAGI.

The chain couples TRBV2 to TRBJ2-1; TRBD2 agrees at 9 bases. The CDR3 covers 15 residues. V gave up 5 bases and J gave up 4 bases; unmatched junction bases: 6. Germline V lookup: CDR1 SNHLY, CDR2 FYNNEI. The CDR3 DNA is TGTGCCAGCAGTAGGGATAGCGGGGGATACAATGAGCAGTTCTTC. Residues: CASSRDSGGYNEQFF.

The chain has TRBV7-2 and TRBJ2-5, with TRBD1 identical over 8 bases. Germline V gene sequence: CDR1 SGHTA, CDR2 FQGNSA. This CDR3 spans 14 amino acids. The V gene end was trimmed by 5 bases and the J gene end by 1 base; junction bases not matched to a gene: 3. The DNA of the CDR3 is TGTGCCAGCAGCGCCGGGACAGGCCAAGAGACCCAGTACTTC. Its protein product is CASSAGTGQETQYF.

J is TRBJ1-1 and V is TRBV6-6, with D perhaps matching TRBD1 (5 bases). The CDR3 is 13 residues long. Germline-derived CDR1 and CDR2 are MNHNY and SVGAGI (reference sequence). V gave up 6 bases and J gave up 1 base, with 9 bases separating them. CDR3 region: CASRGRGNTEAFF. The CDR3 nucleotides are TGTGCCAGCAGGGGGAGGGGGAACACTGAAGCTTTCTTT.